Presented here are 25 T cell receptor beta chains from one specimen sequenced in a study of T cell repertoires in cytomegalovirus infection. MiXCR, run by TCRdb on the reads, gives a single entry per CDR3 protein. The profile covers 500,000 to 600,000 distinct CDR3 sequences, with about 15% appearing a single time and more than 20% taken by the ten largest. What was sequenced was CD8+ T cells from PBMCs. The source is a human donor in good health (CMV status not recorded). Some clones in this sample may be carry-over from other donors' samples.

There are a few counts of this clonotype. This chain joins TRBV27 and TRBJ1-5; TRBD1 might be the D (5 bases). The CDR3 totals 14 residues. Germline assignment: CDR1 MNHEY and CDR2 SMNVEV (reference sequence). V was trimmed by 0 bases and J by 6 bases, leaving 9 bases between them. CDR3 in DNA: TGTGCCAGCAGTTTATCGGGGGGGAGTCAGCCCCAGCATTTT. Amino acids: CASSLSGGSQPQHF.

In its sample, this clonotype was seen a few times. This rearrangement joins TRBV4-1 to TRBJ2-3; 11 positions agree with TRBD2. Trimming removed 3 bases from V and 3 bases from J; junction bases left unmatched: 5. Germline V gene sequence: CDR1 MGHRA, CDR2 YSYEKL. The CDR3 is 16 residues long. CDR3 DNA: TGCGCCAGCAGCCACCCGGTAGCGGGGGGGACAGATACGCAGTATTTT. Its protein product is CASSHPVAGGTDTQYF.

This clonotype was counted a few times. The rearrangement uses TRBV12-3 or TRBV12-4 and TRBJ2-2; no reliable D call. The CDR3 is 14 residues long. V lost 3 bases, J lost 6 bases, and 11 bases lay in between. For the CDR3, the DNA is TGTGCCAGCAGTTTGGTAGGGATTGCCGGGGAGCTGTTTTTT. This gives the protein CASSLVGIAGELFF.

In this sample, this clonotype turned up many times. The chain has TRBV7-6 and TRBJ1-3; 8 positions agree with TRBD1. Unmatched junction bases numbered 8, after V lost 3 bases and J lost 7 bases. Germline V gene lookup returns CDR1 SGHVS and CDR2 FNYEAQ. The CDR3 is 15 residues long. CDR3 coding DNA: TGTGCCAGCAGCTTTGGACAGGGCCTCGGGAACACCATATATTTT. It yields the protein CASSFGQGLGNTIYF.

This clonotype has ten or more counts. The CDR3 bases are TGTGCCAGCAGTTCTAACAGGGGGACTGATGAAAAACTGTTTTTT. Residues: CASSSNRGTDEKLFF. The chain links TRBV6-5 to TRBJ1-4, with TRBD1 matching over 8 bases. This CDR3 is 15 amino acids long. In germline, CDR1 is MNHEY, CDR2 SVGAGI. Trimming cost V 4 bases and J 6 bases; bases outside gene matches: 7.

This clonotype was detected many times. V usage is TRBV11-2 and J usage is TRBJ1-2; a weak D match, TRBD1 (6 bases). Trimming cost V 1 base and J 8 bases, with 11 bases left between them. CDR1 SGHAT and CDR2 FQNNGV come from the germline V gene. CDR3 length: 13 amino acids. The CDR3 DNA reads TGTGCCAGCAGCTTAGGGGGGGCTGGAGGCTACACCTTC. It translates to CASSLGGAGGYTF.

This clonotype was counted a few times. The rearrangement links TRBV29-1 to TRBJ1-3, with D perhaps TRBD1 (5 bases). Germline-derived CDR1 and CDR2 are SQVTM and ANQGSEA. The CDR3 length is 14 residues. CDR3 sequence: CVVTGRVEANTIYF. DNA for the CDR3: TGCGTGGTAACGGGCAGGGTAGAGGCAAACACCATATATTTT.

CDR3 residues: CASSQDQAEEFYEQYF. CDR3 nucleotides: TGCGCCAGCAGCCAAGATCAGGCTGAAGAATTCTACGAGCAGTACTTC. This chain joins TRBV4-1 and TRBJ2-7; D is undetermined. This CDR3 region has 16 residues. Trimming removed 0 bases at V and 3 bases at J, with 15 bases between. Looked up from germline, CDR1 is MGHRA and CDR2 is YSYEKL.

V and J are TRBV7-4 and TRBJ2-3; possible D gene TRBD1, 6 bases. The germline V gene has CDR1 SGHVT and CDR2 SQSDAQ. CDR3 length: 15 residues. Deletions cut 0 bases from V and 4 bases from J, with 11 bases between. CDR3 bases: TGTGCCAGCAGCTTAGCGGGGGCTGGTTCAGATACGCAGTATTTT. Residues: CASSLAGAGSDTQYF.

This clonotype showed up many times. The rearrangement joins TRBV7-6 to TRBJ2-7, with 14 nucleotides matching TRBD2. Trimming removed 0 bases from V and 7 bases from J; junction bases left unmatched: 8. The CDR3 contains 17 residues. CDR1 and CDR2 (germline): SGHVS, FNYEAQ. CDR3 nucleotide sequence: TGTGCCAGCAGCTTAGCTAAGGGGACTAGCGGGAGAGGTGAGCAGTACTTC. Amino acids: CASSLAKGTSGRGEQYF.

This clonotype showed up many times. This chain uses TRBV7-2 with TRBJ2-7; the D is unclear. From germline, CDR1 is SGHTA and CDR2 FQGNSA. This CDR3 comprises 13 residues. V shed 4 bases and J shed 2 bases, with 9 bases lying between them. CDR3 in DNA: TGTGCCAGCAGCTATGAGGCGACCTACGAGCAGTACTTC. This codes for CASSYEATYEQYF.

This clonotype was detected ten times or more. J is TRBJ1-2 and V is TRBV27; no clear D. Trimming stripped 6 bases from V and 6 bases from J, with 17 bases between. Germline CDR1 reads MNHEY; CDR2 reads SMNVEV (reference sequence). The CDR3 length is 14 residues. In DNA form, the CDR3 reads TGTGCCAGCAGGGCCCCGTATCTCGAACATGGCTACACCTTC. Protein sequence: CASRAPYLEHGYTF.

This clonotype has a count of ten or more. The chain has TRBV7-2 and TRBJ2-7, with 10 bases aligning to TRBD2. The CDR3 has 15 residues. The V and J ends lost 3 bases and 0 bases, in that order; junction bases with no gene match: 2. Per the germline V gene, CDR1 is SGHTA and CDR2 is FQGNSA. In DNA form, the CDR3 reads TGTGCCAGCAGCTTCTCTAGCGGGGGCTCCTACGAGCAGTACTTC. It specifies CASSFSSGGSYEQYF.

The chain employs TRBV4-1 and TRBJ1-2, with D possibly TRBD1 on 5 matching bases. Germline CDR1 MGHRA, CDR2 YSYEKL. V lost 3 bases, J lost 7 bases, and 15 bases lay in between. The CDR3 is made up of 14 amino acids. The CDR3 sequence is CASSHPNGALGYTF. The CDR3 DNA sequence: TGCGCCAGCAGCCACCCCAACGGGGCGCTTGGCTACACCTTC.

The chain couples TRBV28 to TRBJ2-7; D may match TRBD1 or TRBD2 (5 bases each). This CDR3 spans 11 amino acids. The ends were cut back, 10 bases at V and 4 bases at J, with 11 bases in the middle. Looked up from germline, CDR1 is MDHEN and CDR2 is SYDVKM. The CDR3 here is CATKWGYEQYF. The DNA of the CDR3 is TGTGCCACCAAGTGGGGGTACGAGCAGTACTTC.

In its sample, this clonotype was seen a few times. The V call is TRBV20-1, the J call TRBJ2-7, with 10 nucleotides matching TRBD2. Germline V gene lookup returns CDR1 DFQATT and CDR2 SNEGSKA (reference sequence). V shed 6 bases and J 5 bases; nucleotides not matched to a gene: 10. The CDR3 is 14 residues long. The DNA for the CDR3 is TGCAGTGCAGAGCCCCTAGCGGGAGAGCACGAGCAGTACTTC. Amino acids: CSAEPLAGEHEQYF.

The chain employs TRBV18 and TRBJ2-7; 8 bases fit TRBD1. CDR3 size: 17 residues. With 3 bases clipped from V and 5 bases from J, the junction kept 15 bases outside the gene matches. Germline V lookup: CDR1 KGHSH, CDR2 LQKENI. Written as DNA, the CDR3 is TGTGCCAGCTCACCGCAGGGGGCTGGGACCCGATCGAACGAGCAGTACTTC. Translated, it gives CASSPQGAGTRSNEQYF.

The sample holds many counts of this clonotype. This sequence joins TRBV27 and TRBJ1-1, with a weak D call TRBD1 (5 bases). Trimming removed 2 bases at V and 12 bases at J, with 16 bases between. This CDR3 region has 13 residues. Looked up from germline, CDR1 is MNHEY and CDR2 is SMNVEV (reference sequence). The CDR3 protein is CASSLRGALSTFF. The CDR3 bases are TGTGCCAGCAGTTTAAGAGGGGCCCTTTCAACTTTCTTT.

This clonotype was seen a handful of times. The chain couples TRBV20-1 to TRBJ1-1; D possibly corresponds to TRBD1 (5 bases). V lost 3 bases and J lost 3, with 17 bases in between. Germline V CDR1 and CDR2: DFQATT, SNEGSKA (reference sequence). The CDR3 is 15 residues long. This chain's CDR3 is CSARGTLREDTEAFF. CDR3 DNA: TGCAGTGCTAGGGGGACTCTCAGAGAAGACACTGAAGCTTTCTTT.

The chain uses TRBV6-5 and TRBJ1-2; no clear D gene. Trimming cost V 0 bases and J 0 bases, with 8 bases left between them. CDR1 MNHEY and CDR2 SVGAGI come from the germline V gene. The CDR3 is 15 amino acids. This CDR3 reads CASSYSKRPNYGYTF. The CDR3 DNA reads TGTGCCAGCAGTTACTCGAAGAGACCTAACTATGGCTACACCTTC.

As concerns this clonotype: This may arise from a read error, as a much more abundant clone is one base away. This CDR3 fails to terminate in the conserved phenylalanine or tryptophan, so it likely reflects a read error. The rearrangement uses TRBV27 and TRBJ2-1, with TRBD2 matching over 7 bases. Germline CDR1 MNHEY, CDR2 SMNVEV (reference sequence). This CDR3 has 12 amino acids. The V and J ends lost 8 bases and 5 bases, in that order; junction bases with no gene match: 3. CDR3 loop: CASGRANNEQFL. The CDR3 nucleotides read TGTGCCAGCGGGAGGGCCAACAATGAGCAGTTCTTA.

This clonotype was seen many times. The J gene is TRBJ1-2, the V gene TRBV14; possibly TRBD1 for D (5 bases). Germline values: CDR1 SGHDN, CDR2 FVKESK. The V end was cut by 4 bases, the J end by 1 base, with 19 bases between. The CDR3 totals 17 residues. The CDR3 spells CASSPWDRLANNYGYTF. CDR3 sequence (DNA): TGTGCCAGCAGCCCCTGGGACCGTCTCGCTAATAACTATGGCTACACCTTC. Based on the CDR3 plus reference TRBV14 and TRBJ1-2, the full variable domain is EAGVTQFPSHSVIEKGQTVTLRCDPISGHDNLYWYRRVMGKEIKFLLHFVKESKQDESGMPNNRFLAERTGGTYSTLKVQPAELEDSGVYFCASSPWDRLANNYGYTFGSGTRLTVV.

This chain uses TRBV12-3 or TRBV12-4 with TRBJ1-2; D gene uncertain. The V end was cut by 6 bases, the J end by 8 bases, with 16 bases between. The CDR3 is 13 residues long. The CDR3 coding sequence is TGTGCCAGCAGGGGCGGCCTCCGAGGGGGCTACACCTTC. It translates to CASRGGLRGGYTF.

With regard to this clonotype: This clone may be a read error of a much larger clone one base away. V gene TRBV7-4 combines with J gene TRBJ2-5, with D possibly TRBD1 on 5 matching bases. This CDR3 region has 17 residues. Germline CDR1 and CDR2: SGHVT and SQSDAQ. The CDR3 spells CASSSGNDRMEQETQCF. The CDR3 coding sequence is TGTGCCAGCAGCTCCGGAAACGACAGAATGGAACAAGAGACCCAGTGCTTC.

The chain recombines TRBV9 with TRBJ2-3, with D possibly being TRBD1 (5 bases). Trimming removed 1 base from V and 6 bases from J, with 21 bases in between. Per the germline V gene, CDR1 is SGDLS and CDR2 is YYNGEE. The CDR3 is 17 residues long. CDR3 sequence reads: CASSVRPLVGARDTQYF. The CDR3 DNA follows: TGTGCCAGCAGCGTACGCCCCCTCGTAGGGGCAAGGGATACGCAGTATTTT.